One sample yielded the 24 T cell receptor beta chains listed below, sequenced in a study of tumor-infiltrating lymphocytes in primary liver carcinoma. Taking about 18-32 mg of unsorted bulk tissue, the authors co-extracted RNA and DNA. Production of TCR beta cDNA used 400 to 650 ng total RNA together with a constant-region primer. TCR beta libraries came from three nested multiplex PCR rounds using slightly modified ARM-PCR. The study ran its first two PCR rounds for about 11 cycles each, using TRBV1-TRBV30 forward primers and a C-beta reverse primer. MiXCR, run by TCRdb on the multiplex PCR reads, gives a single entry per CDR3 protein. Of around 190,000 distinct CDR3 sequences listed, about 82% are singletons. Source material: tumor tissue from primary liver carcinoma. These receptors were collected from a man in his forties with primary liver carcinoma and hepatitis B virus infection.

Details on this clonotype: The CDR3 end shows no conserved phenylalanine or tryptophan, and so a read error is likely. The limits of the CDR3 on the DNA are not certain, so only TCRdb's listed CDR3 is given. This chain joins TRBV4-3 and TRBJ2-7; TRBD1 was called by the table and not checked on the DNA. The CDR3 has 15 amino acids, counting both end residues. The V gene's germline CDR1 is LGHNA and CDR2 YSLEER. CDR3 residues: CANSQDTGTADAEYY.

Concerning this clonotype: A much more abundant neighbour one base away suggests this may be a read error. The chain couples TRBV6-4 to TRBJ2-2; the D gene is possibly TRBD2 (6 bases). The V end was cut by 4 bases, the J end by 6 bases, with 12 bases between. Germline V gene lookup returns CDR1 MRHNA and CDR2 SNTAGT. The CDR3 totals 14 residues. The CDR3 DNA sequence: TGTGCCAGCAGTGTGACTAGTTTCGCCGGGGAGCTGTTTTTT. Translating it yields CASSVTSFAGELFF.

Remarks on this clonotype: The final CDR3 position lacks the conserved phenylalanine or tryptophan, pointing to a likely read error. The chain combines TRBV6-6 with TRBJ2-4; TRBD1 is a possible D gene (5 bases). CDR1 is MNHNY, CDR2 SVGAGI, per germline (reference sequence). Trimming pared 3 bases from V and 1 base from J, leaving 16 bases between. The CDR3 contains 17 residues. CDR3 coding DNA: TGTGCCAGCAGTTATTCGAAGTCAGGGATCGCCAAAAACATTCAGTACATC. It is translated as CASSYSKSGIAKNIQYI.

Regarding this clonotype: The junction departs from germline at one end; a sequencing error may be responsible. This chain links TRBV29-1 with TRBJ1-4; D gene uncertain. Germline V gene lookup returns CDR1 SQVTM and CDR2 ANQGSEA. This CDR3 contains 13 residues. CDR3 in DNA: TGCAACGTTGACGGAGGCATGGGTGAAAAACTGTTATTT. This codes for CNVDGGMGEKLLF.

The chain has TRBV12-3 or TRBV12-4 and TRBJ2-1; the D is unclear. This CDR3 contains 13 residues. Trimming removed 3 bases at V and 8 bases at J, with 11 bases between. The CDR3 is CASSFLVYDEQFF. CDR3 coding DNA: TGTGCCAGCAGTTTCCTCGTTTACGATGAGCAGTTCTTC.

This clonotype has only one observation. The junction does not match germline at one end; this may be a read error. The chain couples TRBV4-2 to TRBJ2-5; TRBD2 agrees at 12 bases. Germline CDR1 reads LGHNA; CDR2 reads YNFKEQ. CDR3 length: 15 amino acids. The CDR3 reads CASSQSRTSGEGLNF. The CDR3 DNA follows: TGTGCCAGCAGCCAGTCTAGGACTAGCGGGGAGGGGTTAAACTTC.

A note on this clonotype: The junction departs from germline at one end; a sequencing error may be responsible. The rearrangement uses TRBV6-5 and TRBJ1-2; TRBD1 might be the D (5 bases). The germline CDR1 and CDR2 sequences are MNHEY and SVGAGI. The CDR3 covers 15 residues. CDR3 DNA: TGTGTCAGCAGCCCACAGGAAACCGCTAACTATGGTTACACCTTC. Translating it yields CVSSPQETANYGYTF.

This clonotype occurred once. A junction boundary mismatches the germline segment, possibly from a read error. The chain couples TRBV6-5 to TRBJ1-1; D perhaps matches TRBD1 (5 bases). The CDR3 contains 14 residues. Looked up from germline, CDR1 is MNHEY and CDR2 is SVGAGI. In nucleotides, the CDR3 is TGTGTCAGCACTTTAGTGACGGGGGGGGCTGAAGCTTTCTTT. Translated, it gives CVSTLVTGGAEAFF.

The V gene is TRBV12-3 or TRBV12-4, the J gene TRBJ2-1; D possibly corresponds to TRBD2 (6 bases). CDR3 length: 16 amino acids. The CDR3 spells CPNARRGGDLLNEQFF. CDR3 nucleotide sequence: TGTCCCAACGCCCGAAGGGGCGGGGATTTACTTAATGAGCAGTTCTTC.

This clonotype was counted at least ten times. The V and J genes are TRBV29-1 and TRBJ1-2, with TRBD1 as a possible D gene (5 bases). Germline CDR1 is SQVTM and CDR2 is ANQGSEA. The germline V and J ends were trimmed by 7 bases and 5 bases, with 20 bases remaining between them. CDR3 length: 14 amino acids. This chain's CDR3 is CSAREDTGSYGYTF. DNA of the CDR3: TGCAGCGCCAGGGAGGATACAGGATCTTATGGCTACACCTTC. The whole variable domain, filled in from reference TRBV29-1 and TRBJ1-2, reads SAVISQKPSRDICQRGTSLTIQCQVDSQVTMMFWYRQQPGQSLTLIATANQGSEATYESGFVIDKFPISRPNLTFSTLTVSNMSPEDSSIYLCSAREDTGSYGYTFGSGTRLTVV.

Concerning this clonotype itself: An end of the junction differs from the germline gene, which may be a read error. The chain is built from TRBV11-1 and TRBJ2-4; 10 bases fit TRBD2. Germline CDR1 reads SGHAT; CDR2 reads FQDESV (reference sequence). The CDR3 is 17 residues long. CDR3 DNA sequence: TGTGTTAGCAGCTTTCCCGGAACTAGCGGGACCAAAAAGATTCAGTACTTC. Its translation is CVSSFPGTSGTKKIQYF.

About this clonotype: This may be a read error, as it is one base from a much larger clone. The genes are TRBV5-1 and TRBJ2-1, with 11 bases lining up with TRBD2. The germline CDR1 and CDR2 sequences are SGHRS and YFSETQ. The CDR3 has 15 amino acids. V gave up 4 bases and J gave up 4 bases; unmatched junction bases: 4. CDR3 DNA: TGCGCCAGCAGCCTCACTAGCGGGAGATACAATGAGCAGTTCTTC. It yields the protein CASSLTSGRYNEQFF.

The chain recombines TRBV6-6 with TRBJ2-2; no definite D call. This CDR3 spans 14 amino acids. V was trimmed by 2 bases and J by 9 bases, leaving 13 bases between them. Germline assignment: CDR1 MNHNY and CDR2 SVGAGI (reference sequence). CDR3 nucleotides: TGTGCCAGCAGTTACATGGCGGAGACCTGGGAGCTGTTTTTT. This sequence encodes CASSYMAETWELFF.

Concerning this clonotype itself: This CDR3 fails to terminate in the conserved phenylalanine or tryptophan, so it likely reflects a read error. The V gene is TRBV11-3, the J gene TRBJ1-5; D is unclear. Germline V gene lookup returns CDR1 SGHNT and CDR2 YENEEA. This CDR3 has 15 amino acids. V lost 0 bases and J lost 10, with 16 bases in between. CDR3 nucleotides: TGTGCCAGCAGCTTAGATCTGGGCGTGACTCAACCCCAGCATATT. Its translation is CASSLDLGVTQPQHI.

The J gene is TRBJ2-1, the V gene TRBV5-8, with 8 bases identical to TRBD2. Germline loops: CDR1 SGHTS, CDR2 YDEGEE. Losses at the gene ends were 0 bases for V and 4 bases for J; bases not matched to a gene: 6. There are 16 residues in the CDR3. In nucleotides, the CDR3 is TGTGCCAGCAGCTTGGGACTAGCGAGTATGTACAATGAGCAGTTCTTC. Amino acids: CASSLGLASMYNEQFF.

As for this clonotype: One junction end disagrees with the germline gene, perhaps due to a read error. The chain employs TRBV4-2 and TRBJ2-7; D is ambiguous. This CDR3 has 16 residues. Germline V gene lookup returns CDR1 LGHNA and CDR2 YNFKEQ. The CDR3 protein is CASSQGTDSKGYKQYF. The CDR3 DNA sequence: TGTGCCAGTAGCCAAGGAACGGATTCAAAAGGCTACAAGCAGTACTTC.

Only one count was recorded for this clonotype. The missing conserved phenylalanine or tryptophan at the end of this CDR3 makes a read error likely. V gene TRBV6-6 combines with J gene TRBJ2-7; 11 positions agree with TRBD2. This CDR3 contains 14 residues. Per germline, CDR1 MNHNY and CDR2 SVGAGI (reference sequence). V shed 5 bases, J shed 10 bases, and the junction held 10 bases outside the gene matches. The CDR3 DNA is TGTGCCAGCAGTCTCCCGACTAGCGGGATCGAACAGTACTAC. Translation: CASSLPTSGIEQYY.

Details on this clonotype: Germline and junction disagree at one end, which may indicate a read error. This chain joins TRBV29-1 and TRBJ1-1; D ambiguous. This CDR3 region has 13 residues. Germline assignment: CDR1 SQVTM and CDR2 ANQGSEA. Here the CDR3 reads CSVSNRVGTEALF. The CDR3, as DNA: TGCAGCGTCTCGAATCGGGTGGGAACTGAAGCTTTATTT.

This clonotype was counted a few times. The conserved phenylalanine or tryptophan normally closing the CDR3 is absent here, so this likely arose from a read error. The DNA is left out, because the CDR3 cannot be placed on it with certainty; the CDR3 is given as TCRdb lists it. The chain combines TRBV5-5 with TRBJ2-2; the table's D call TRBD1 went unverified against the DNA. Germline CDR1 is SGHKS and CDR2 is YYEKEE (reference sequence). Ends included, the CDR3 has 14 residues. The CDR3 protein is CASSLGGGGGELYY.

With regard to this clonotype: No conserved phenylalanine or tryptophan is present at the end of the CDR3, so a read error is the likely explanation. Because the CDR3's place on the DNA is in doubt, the DNA is left out and the CDR3 is given as listed by TCRdb. V usage is TRBV4-3 and J usage is TRBJ2-1; the D segment call TRBD1 is taken from the table without a DNA check. CDR1 and CDR2 (germline): LGHNA, YSLEER. The CDR3 adds up to 17 amino acids, both ends counted. The CDR3 protein is CASSQDLDQGPINEQFS.

Points on this clonotype: The germline gene is not matched at one end of the junction; a read error may be the cause. This chain uses TRBV11-2 with TRBJ1-5, with D tentatively TRBD1 (6 bases). Germline-derived CDR1 and CDR2 are SGHAT and FQNNGV. CDR3 size: 17 residues. Here the CDR3 DNA reads TGTGCCACCAGCTTAGTAAGTGTAACAGGGAGCAATCAGCCCCAGCATTTT. Translation gives CATSLVSVTGSNQPQHF.

As concerns this clonotype: Sequence at one end of the junction differs from germline and may be a read error. V and J are TRBV29-1 and TRBJ2-6; possible D gene TRBD1, 5 bases. CDR3 length equals 14 residues. Germline V gene sequence: CDR1 SQVTM, CDR2 ANQGSEA. DNA of the CDR3: TGCAGCGTTGGGGTCCAATGTGGGGCCAACATCCTGACTTTC. This codes for CSVGVQCGANILTF.

This clonotype was observed a single time. Since no conserved phenylalanine or tryptophan closes the CDR3, a read error is the likely cause. The DNA is left out, because the CDR3 cannot be placed on it with certainty; the CDR3 is given as TCRdb lists it. The rearrangement links TRBV29-1 to TRBJ1-5; no DNA check was done on the table's D call, TRBD1. The CDR3 comprises 13 residues, both ends counted. CDR1 SQVTM and CDR2 ANQGSEA come from the germline V gene. CDR3 in amino acids: CSVVGHINQPQQS.

In this sample, this clonotype turned up a few times. The chain employs TRBV30 and TRBJ2-4; 7 positions agree with TRBD2. Germline loops: CDR1 GTSNPN, CDR2 SVGIG (reference sequence). The length of the CDR3 is 15 residues. J was trimmed by 3 bases and V by 2 bases; bases with no gene match: 7. Here the CDR3 reads CAWSNRGVIKNIQYF. The CDR3 region has the DNA TGTGCCTGGAGTAATCGGGGGGTAATCAAAAACATTCAGTACTTC.